This entry lists 25 T cell receptor beta chains sequenced from one sample in a study of blood T cell repertoires in COVID-19. Assay: immunoSEQ multiplex PCR; the TCRdb copy retains only in-frame clones and omits some. Seen here are roughly 280,000 clones, roughly 90% observed once, and the top ten hold under 2.5%. The source material was PBMCs or T cells enriched from blood (not recorded which). The receptors derive from a woman aged 60-70 years who had recovered from COVID-19.

The chain recombines TRBV9 with TRBJ2-3; maybe TRBD2 (6 bases). CDR1 is SGDLS and CDR2 is YYNGEE in the germline V gene. The V gene lost 1 base and the J gene lost 3 bases, with 12 bases spanning the gap. The CDR3 spans 15 residues. The CDR3 loop reads CASSVLTGETDTQYF. The CDR3 nucleotides are TGTGCCAGCAGCGTATTGACGGGGGAGACAGATACGCAGTATTTT. Combining the CDR3 with reference TRBV9 and TRBJ2-3 gives the whole variable domain DSGVTQTPKHLITATGQRVTLRCSPRSGDLSVYWYQQSLDQGLQFLIQYYNGEERAKGNILERFSAQQFPDLHSELNLSSLELGDSALYFCASSVLTGETDTQYFGPGTRLTVL.

V usage is TRBV15 and J usage is TRBJ1-2, with D perhaps TRBD1 (5 bases). Trimming stripped 4 bases from V and 7 bases from J, with 13 bases between. The CDR3 length is 13 residues. Looked up from germline, CDR1 is LNHNV and CDR2 is YYDKDF (reference sequence). The CDR3 coding sequence is TGTGCCACCAGCACCTGGACATCGGGTGGCTACACCTTC. It is translated as CATSTWTSGGYTF.

The genes are TRBV20-1 and TRBJ1-5; no clear D gene. Looked up from germline, CDR1 is DFQATT and CDR2 is SNEGSKA (reference sequence). V was cut by 0 bases and J by 11 bases, with 8 bases left in between. The CDR3 is made up of 11 amino acids. CDR3 bases: TGCAGTGCTAGAGATCAGTGGTCCCAGCATTTT. It specifies CSARDQWSQHF.

This chain joins TRBV27 and TRBJ1-5, with 7 positions matching TRBD1. CDR1 and CDR2 from the germline V gene are MNHEY and SMNVEV (reference sequence). The length of the CDR3 is 15 residues. With V trimmed by 0 bases and J by 6 bases, 5 bases remained unmatched. CDR3 loop: CASSLSAGGSQPQHF. The DNA of the CDR3 is TGTGCCAGCAGTTTATCGGCAGGGGGTAGTCAGCCCCAGCATTTT.

This clone was seen more than once but under ten times. J is TRBJ2-7 and V is TRBV6-5; 7 nucleotides match TRBD2. J was trimmed by 6 bases and V by 5 bases; bases with no gene match: 7. Germline assignment: CDR1 MNHEY and CDR2 SVGAGI. The CDR3 loop spans 13 amino acids. The CDR3 bases are TGTGCCAGCAGTCGGACTAGGATCAGCGAGCAGTACTTC. It translates to CASSRTRISEQYF.

V gene TRBV3-1 (or the pseudogene TRBV3-2) combines with J gene TRBJ2-2; 7 bases are a match to TRBD2. In germline, CDR1 is LGHDT, CDR2 YNNKEL (reference sequence). V was clipped by 2 bases and J by 3 bases; unmatched bases: 6. The CDR3 contains 16 residues. The CDR3 nucleotides read TGTGCCAGCAGCCAAAGGCCGGCGGGAGACACCGGGGAGCTGTTTTTT. Protein product: CASSQRPAGDTGELFF.

This chain links TRBV30 with TRBJ1-2; no clear D gene. Trimming removed 0 bases at V and 4 bases at J, with 6 bases between. The CDR3 is 12 amino acids. Looked up from germline, CDR1 is GTSNPN and CDR2 is SVGIG (reference sequence). Here the CDR3 reads CAWSVAGYGYTF. For the CDR3, the DNA is TGTGCCTGGAGTGTAGCTGGCTATGGCTACACCTTC.

J is TRBJ2-6 and V is TRBV4-1; D is undetermined. This CDR3 is built from 14 residues. Trimming shortened V by 9 bases and J by 4 bases, and 13 bases separated the two germline ends. Germline V gene lookup returns CDR1 MGHRA and CDR2 YSYEKL. The CDR3 DNA is TGCGCCAGTAATACAGCTCTGGGGGCCAACGTCCTGACTTTC. Translating gives CASNTALGANVLTF.

V is TRBV5-1 and J is TRBJ2-1, with D tentatively TRBD2 (7 bases). The CDR3 has 16 residues. V lost 5 bases, J lost 2 bases, and 17 bases lay in between. Germline V gives CDR1 SGHRS, CDR2 YFSETQ. The chain's CDR3 is CASRSDGEGAYNEQFF. The CDR3 DNA reads as TGCGCCAGCAGATCCGACGGGGAGGGGGCCTACAATGAGCAGTTCTTC.

The J gene is TRBJ2-2, the V gene TRBV24-1; 8 bases line up with TRBD2. J gave up 4 bases and V 4 bases, and 4 bases lay outside the gene matches. The CDR3 runs to 15 residues. Germline V gives CDR1 KGHDR, CDR2 SFDVKD. The CDR3 loop reads CATSDHGGATGELFF. Written as DNA, the CDR3 is TGTGCCACCAGTGACCACGGGGGGGCCACCGGGGAGCTGTTTTTT.

The genes are TRBV3-1 (or the pseudogene TRBV3-2) and TRBJ1-2; perhaps TRBD1 as D (5 bases). Germline V gene sequence: CDR1 LGHDT, CDR2 YNNKEL (reference sequence). This CDR3 spans 15 amino acids. V lost 0 bases, J lost 4 bases, and 12 bases lay in between. The CDR3: CASSQEAGMGYGYTF. The DNA of the CDR3 is TGTGCCAGCAGCCAAGAGGCAGGGATGGGCTATGGCTACACCTTC.

This chain links TRBV5-8 with TRBJ2-7; D is uncertain. The germline V and J ends were trimmed by 0 bases and 2 bases, with 9 bases remaining between them. The CDR3 extends over 14 amino acids. CDR1 and CDR2 (germline): SGHTS, YDEGEE. This chain's CDR3 is CASSLGPWPYEQYF. In DNA, the CDR3 is TGTGCCAGCAGCTTGGGTCCTTGGCCCTACGAGCAGTACTTC. Complete variable domain (other parts from reference TRBV5-8 and TRBJ2-7): EAGVTQSPTHLIKTRGQQATLRCSPISGHTSVYWYQQALGLGLQFLLWYDEGEERNRGNFPPRFSGRQFPNYSSELNVNALELEDSALYLCASSLGPWPYEQYFGPGTRLTVT.

This chain connects TRBV18 to TRBJ1-2, with a possible D match to TRBD1 (5 bases). With 3 bases removed from V and 6 bases from J, the gap between germline ends came to 11 bases. Per germline, CDR1 KGHSH and CDR2 LQKENI. CDR3 length: 13 amino acids. CDR3 bases: TGTGCCAGCTCACCGTCCAGGGAGGATGGCTACACCTTC. Translating gives CASSPSREDGYTF. Full variable domain (remainder filled in from reference TRBV18 and TRBJ1-2): NAGVMQNPRHLVRRRGQEARLRCSPMKGHSHVYWYRQLPEEGLKFMVYLQKENIIDESGMPKERFSAEFPKEGPSILRIQQVVRGDSAAYFCASSPSREDGYTFGSGTRLTVV.

V usage is TRBV28 and J usage is TRBJ1-1, with D possibly matching TRBD1 (5 bases). The germline V and J ends were trimmed by 2 bases and 10 bases, with 14 bases remaining between them. The V gene's germline CDR1 is MDHEN and CDR2 SYDVKM. There are 13 residues in the CDR3. The CDR3 region is CASSLRQSRGAFF. CDR3 sequence (DNA): TGTGCCAGCAGTTTAAGGCAATCAAGGGGAGCTTTCTTT.

The chain couples TRBV5-6 to TRBJ1-2, with 7 bases identical to TRBD1. CDR1 and CDR2 from the germline V gene are SGHDT and YYEEEE. The trim removed 4 bases at V and 3 bases at J, leaving 6 bases unmatched. The CDR3 consists of 14 residues. The CDR3: CASSRQGLDYGYTF. The CDR3 coding sequence is TGTGCCAGCAGCCGACAGGGACTGGACTATGGCTACACCTTC.

Concerning this clone: Other nucleotide sequences in the sample specify the same CDR3. In DNA form, the CDR3 reads TGTGCCAGCAGTCGGGACACCTTTAACTATGGCTACACCTTC. Protein sequence: CASSRDTFNYGYTF. The chain recombines TRBV2 with TRBJ1-2, with D tentatively TRBD1 (6 bases). The CDR3 length is 14 residues. The V gene's germline CDR1 is SNHLY and CDR2 FYNNEI. Trimming shortened V by 5 bases and J by 1 base, and 11 bases separated the two germline ends.

The chain carries TRBV27 and TRBJ1-5; D not certain. V was pared by 4 bases and J by 2 bases, with 21 bases between. The CDR3 spans 18 residues. The germline gives CDR1 MNHEY, CDR2 SMNVEV (reference sequence). CDR3 amino acids: CASSSPGPRASGNQPQHF. Here the CDR3 DNA reads TGTGCCAGCAGTTCCCCGGGCCCGAGGGCAAGTGGCAATCAGCCCCAGCATTTT.

The chain links TRBV6-5 to TRBJ2-1, with 10 bases lining up with TRBD2. CDR1 and CDR2 from the germline V gene are MNHEY and SVGAGI. J was trimmed by 7 bases and V by 7 bases; bases with no gene match: 4. The CDR3 sequence is 13 residues long. The chain's CDR3 is CASKYSGGNEQFF. The DNA of the CDR3 is TGTGCCAGCAAATATAGCGGGGGGAATGAGCAGTTCTTC.

This chain joins TRBV7-9 and TRBJ2-7, with 11 bases aligning to TRBD2. Germline V gene lookup returns CDR1 SEHNR and CDR2 FQNEAQ (reference sequence). The CDR3 length is 17 residues. Trimming cost V 1 base and J 0 bases; bases outside gene matches: 5. CDR3 protein: CASSLVLAGGNSYEQYF. Written as DNA, the CDR3 is TGTGCCAGCAGCTTAGTTTTAGCGGGGGGGAACTCCTACGAGCAGTACTTC.

The V call is TRBV5-6, the J call TRBJ2-7; D gene uncertain. The germline CDR1 and CDR2 sequences are SGHDT and YYEEEE. The CDR3 runs 12 residues. V lost 1 base and J 2 bases, leaving 4 bases between the germline ends. In DNA form, the CDR3 reads TGTGCCAGCAGCTTGACAGCCTACGAGCAGTACTTC. Residues: CASSLTAYEQYF. Drawing the rest from reference TRBV5-6 and TRBJ2-7, the complete variable domain is DAGVTQSPTHLIKTRGQQVTLRCSPKSGHDTVSWYQQALGQGPQFIFQYYEEEERQRGNFPDRFSGHQFPNYSSELNVNALLLGDSALYLCASSLTAYEQYFGPGTRLTVT.

The rearrangement joins TRBV13 to TRBJ1-2; 9 nucleotides match TRBD1. The germline V gene encodes CDR1 PRHDT and CDR2 FYEKMQ (reference sequence). The CDR3 sequence is 19 residues long. V trimming: 3 bases; J trimming: 0 bases; junction bases outside the gene matches: 14. The CDR3 loop is CASSFGTGLTYISNYGYTF. For the CDR3, the DNA is TGTGCCAGCAGCTTCGGGACAGGGCTAACCTACATCTCTAACTATGGCTACACCTTC.

V usage is TRBV11-1 and J usage is TRBJ2-1, with a weak D call TRBD2 (6 bases). Germline V lookup: CDR1 SGHAT, CDR2 FQDESV (reference sequence). V was cut by 6 bases and J by 3 bases, with 18 bases left in between. The CDR3 sequence is 16 residues long. The CDR3 loop reads CASSTGTVLVYNEQFF. CDR3 in DNA: TGTGCCAGCAGTACCGGGACTGTTCTCGTCTACAATGAGCAGTTCTTC.

This chain joins TRBV29-1 and TRBJ1-5; D might be TRBD1 (5 bases). Germline loops: CDR1 SQVTM, CDR2 ANQGSEA. V was trimmed by 7 bases and J by 5 bases, leaving 15 bases between them. The CDR3 is 13 residues long. CDR3 nucleotide sequence: TGCAGCGCCAGAGCAGGGCGCGATCAGCCCCAGCATTTT. The encoded protein is CSARAGRDQPQHF.

This clone was observed once. The V call is TRBV27, the J call TRBJ2-1, with D possibly TRBD1 on 6 matching bases. CDR3 length: 14 amino acids. Germline V CDR1 and CDR2: MNHEY, SMNVEV (reference sequence). The V end was cut by 4 bases, the J end by 1 base, with 8 bases between. The CDR3 nucleotides read TGTGCCAGCAGTTCTCAGGGGTCCTACAATGAGCAGTTCTTC. Residues: CASSSQGSYNEQFF.

The rearrangement uses TRBV28 and TRBJ2-7; no reliable D call. Trimming took 7 bases from V and 6 from J, leaving 19 bases between them. From germline, CDR1 is MDHEN and CDR2 SYDVKM. The CDR3 spans 14 residues. The CDR3 is CASTFSTRPSEQYF. The CDR3 nucleotides are TGTGCCAGCACCTTCAGCACGCGGCCCAGCGAGCAGTACTTC.